Sequencing of this T cell receptor beta chain was carried out in a study of identical twins. Broader study findings: With beta out-of-frame sequences, excess sharing by twins was weaker. Memory repertoires showed no such pattern, whereas abundant cord blood beta clonotypes carried fewer insertions. The authors noted that invariant MAIT and iNKT cells could partly confound zero-insertion analyses.

This clonotype has ten or more counts. As yet, its antigen is unknown. With template switching, a universal primer site was added, and the cDNA carried unique molecular identifiers. TCRdb passed the 5' RACE reads through MiXCR, listing each CDR3 protein once. The sample yields roughly 250,000 distinct CDR3 sequences, more than 12% seen once. This sequence originates from a woman aged 18-30 years in good health. The sequencing input was memory (CD45RO+) T cells sorted from blood.

CDR3 residues: CAIKGGETQYF. DNA for the CDR3: TGTGCCATCAAAGGGGGCGAGACCCAGTACTTC. The chain has TRBV10-3 and TRBJ2-5; 7 bases agree with TRBD1. J lost 5 bases, V lost 7 bases, and 1 base had no gene match. The CDR3 runs 11 residues. Germline V gene sequence: CDR1 ENHRY, CDR2 SYGVKD.